This T cell receptor beta chain is from a study of shared clonotypes between healthy human individuals. As for the study in general: Two female and a few male donors aged 18 to 49 were enrolled.

This CDR3 spans 11 amino acids. V lost 6 bases to trimming and J lost 6 bases, with 9 bases between them. Per the germline V gene, CDR1 is MNHEY and CDR2 is SVGAGI. Deep level was the assay's run setting. Ten immunoSEQ deep assay plates held the unsorted PBMC DNA. Profiled with immunoSEQ multiplex PCR; TCRdb holds only in-frame clones, not every one. This table holds some 500,000 clones, 70% to 85% found once. The clonotype originates from a woman in her forties in good health. Some clones in this sample may be carry-over from other donors' samples. The chain is built from TRBV6-5 and TRBJ2-7; maybe TRBD1 (5 bases). The sample was PBMCs. The CDR3 protein is CASSAGFEQYF. Written as DNA, the CDR3 is TGTGCCAGCAGCGCAGGGTTCGAGCAGTACTTC.